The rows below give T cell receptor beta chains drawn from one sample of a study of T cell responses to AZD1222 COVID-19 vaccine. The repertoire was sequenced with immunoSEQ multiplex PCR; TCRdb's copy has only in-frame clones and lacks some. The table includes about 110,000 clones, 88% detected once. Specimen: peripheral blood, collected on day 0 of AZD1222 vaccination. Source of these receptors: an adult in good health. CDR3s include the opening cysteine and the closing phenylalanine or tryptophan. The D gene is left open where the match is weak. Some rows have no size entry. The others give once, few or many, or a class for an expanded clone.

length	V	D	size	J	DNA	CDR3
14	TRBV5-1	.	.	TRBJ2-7	TGCGCCAGCAGCTTTGGAACCCCGGAGAATGAGCAGTACTTC	CASSFGTPENEQYF
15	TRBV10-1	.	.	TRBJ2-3	TGCGCCAGCAGTGATCGGAAGGGTTACGCAGATACGCAGTATTTT	CASSDRKGYADTQYF
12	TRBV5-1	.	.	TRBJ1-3	TGCGCCAGCAGCTTGGACGGAGACACCATATATTTT	CASSLDGDTIYF
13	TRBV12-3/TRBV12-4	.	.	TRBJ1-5	TGTGCCAGCAAGGGTAGTCGCAATCAGCCCCAGCATTTT	CASKGSRNQPQHF
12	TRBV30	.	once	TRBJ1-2	TGTGCCTGGAGTGTACTTGGCTATGGCTACACCTTC	CAWSVLGYGYTF
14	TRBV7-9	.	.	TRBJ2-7	TGTGCCAGCAGCTGGCCGGGAAATTCCTACGAGCAGTACTTC	CASSWPGNSYEQYF
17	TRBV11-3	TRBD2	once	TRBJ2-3	TGTGCCAGCAGCCTGGACAGCGGGAGGGCTAGCACAGATACGCAGTATTTT	CASSLDSGRASTDTQYF
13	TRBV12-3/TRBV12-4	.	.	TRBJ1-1	TGTGCCAGCAGTTTATGGCAGAACACTGAAGCTTTCTTT	CASSLWQNTEAFF
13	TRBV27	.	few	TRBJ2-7	TGTGCCAGCAGCCTCACAGCGTCCTACGAGCAGTACTTC	CASSLTASYEQYF
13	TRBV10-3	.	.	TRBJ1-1	TGTGCCACCGAGGACACTATGAACACTGAAGCTTTCTTT	CATEDTMNTEAFF
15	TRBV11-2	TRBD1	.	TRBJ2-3	TGTGCCAGCAGTTCCGGGACAGGGGATGGAGATACGCAGTATTTT	CASSSGTGDGDTQYF
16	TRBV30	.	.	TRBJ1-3	TGTGCCTGGAGTGTGGCAGATTCCAGCTCTGGAAACACCATATATTTT	CAWSVADSSSGNTIYF
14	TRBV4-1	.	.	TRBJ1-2	TGCGCCAGCAGCCAAGGCGGGGGCCGCAGAGGCTACACCTTC	CASSQGGGRRGYTF
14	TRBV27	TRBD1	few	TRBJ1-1	TGTGCCAGCACCCGACAGGGTTTCTTGTCTGAAGCTTTCTTT	CASTRQGFLSEAFF
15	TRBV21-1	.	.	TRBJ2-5	TGTGCCAGCAATTGCCGGGACAGGGGACCAGAGACCCAGTACTTC	CASNCRDRGPETQYF
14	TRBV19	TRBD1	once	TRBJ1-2	TGTGCCAGTAGCGGACAGGGAGGTTATACGGGCTACACCTTC	CASSGQGGYTGYTF
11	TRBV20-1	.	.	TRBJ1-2	TGCAGTGCGACCCCGCAGATTGGCTACACCTTC	CSATPQIGYTF
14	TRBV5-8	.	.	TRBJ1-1	TGTGCCAGCAGCCCGGACGGTTTGAACACTGAAGCTTTCTTT	CASSPDGLNTEAFF
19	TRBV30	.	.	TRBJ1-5	TGTGCCTGGAGTGTACGGAGGCAGGGTTCGTTGGGTTGGGAGCAGCCCCAGCATTTT	CAWSVRRQGSLGWEQPQHF
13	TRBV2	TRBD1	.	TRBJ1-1	TGTGCCAGCGGAGGACAGGGGTTCACTGAAGCTTTCTTT	CASGGQGFTEAFF
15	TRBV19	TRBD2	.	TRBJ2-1	TGTGCCAGTAGTATATCCCAGCGGGGTCACAATGAGCAGTTCTTC	CASSISQRGHNEQFF
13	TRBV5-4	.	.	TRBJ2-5	TGTGCCAGCAGCTTAGGGAGCCGCGAGACCCAGTACTTC	CASSLGSRETQYF